A single sample is the source of the 3 T cell receptor beta chains below, sequenced in a study of T cells after posttransplantation cyclophosphamide. Profiled with immunoSEQ multiplex PCR; TCRdb holds only in-frame clones, not every one. This repertoire shows around 13,000 clones, around 86% found once; its top ten account for around 0.87%. Sequenced sample: memory CD4+ T cells sorted from PBMCs. These receptor sequences come from a man aged 50-60 years in good health, CMV-negative, and a related stem cell transplant donor.

V gene TRBV5-1 combines with J gene TRBJ2-1; 7 bases line up with TRBD2. V gave up 2 bases and J gave up 1 base; unmatched junction bases: 3. The CDR3 covers 15 residues. Germline V gene data show CDR1 as SGHRS and CDR2 as YFSETQ. This CDR3 reads CASSFERGSYNEQFF. The CDR3 DNA is TGCGCCAGCAGCTTTGAGCGGGGTTCCTACAATGAGCAGTTCTTC.

V usage is TRBV6-1 and J usage is TRBJ1-5, with no clear D. Germline-derived CDR1 and CDR2 are MNHNS and SASEGT. V was cut by 5 bases and J by 3 bases, with 5 bases left in between. This CDR3 is 12 amino acids long. The CDR3 sequence: CASSRDNQPQHF. CDR3 coding DNA: TGTGCCAGCAGTCGGGACAATCAGCCCCAGCATTTT.

The chain employs TRBV19 and TRBJ1-5; TRBD1 aligns across 11 bases. Per germline, CDR1 LNHDA and CDR2 SQIVND (reference sequence). The CDR3 has 16 residues. Trimming removed 6 bases from V and 2 bases from J; junction bases left unmatched: 6. The CDR3 reads CASRNPGQGGNQPQHF. The CDR3 DNA sequence: TGTGCCAGTAGAAATCCGGGACAGGGGGGCAATCAGCCCCAGCATTTT.